The clone carrying this TCR beta chain was detected only once. This CDR3 has 15 amino acids. Unmatched junction bases numbered 5, after V lost 5 bases and J lost 4 bases. Germline V CDR1 and CDR2: MGHRA, YSYEKL. This sample stems from a study of OX40 agonist ivuxolimab in advanced cancers. The assay was immunoSEQ multiplex PCR, and TCRdb's table has in-frame clones only and misses some. The data hold roughly 32,000 clones, with about 92% observed a single time. This sequence joins TRBV4-1 and TRBJ2-1, with TRBD2 identical over 10 bases. This receptor was obtained from an adult with an advanced solid tumor such as melanoma, head and neck, liver or kidney cancer. This specimen was CD4+ or CD8+ T cells sorted from blood, taken in a trial of the OX40 agonist ivuxolimab. Written as DNA, the CDR3 is TGCGCCAGCAGCTCAAGCGGGGGGGGTTACAATGAGCAGTTCTTC. Its protein is CASSSSGGGYNEQFF.